Following are 30 T cell receptor beta chains from one sample sequenced in a study of T-cell reconstitution after alpha-beta-depleted transplantation in children. TCRbeta library construction was performed incorporating unique molecular identifiers. TCRdb re-called the PCR reads with MiXCR, one entry per CDR3 protein. Of 500,000 to 650,000 distinct CDR3 sequences listed, over 10% are singletons. The material sequenced was PBMCs, mostly from graft donor cells, taken 360 days after TCRalphabeta/CD19-depleted stem cell transplant. Source of these receptors: a male patient aged 5 to 17 who had a stem cell transplant for acute myeloid leukemia, so the T cells may come from the graft donor.

The chain is built from TRBV3-1 and TRBJ1-6, with D possibly being TRBD1 (6 bases). This CDR3 region has 16 residues. V shed 7 bases and J shed 5 bases, with 18 bases lying between them. Germline loops: CDR1 LGHDT, CDR2 YNNKEL (reference sequence). Here the CDR3 DNA reads TGTGCCAGCATAGATTCAGGGGTTCTTCATAATTCACCCCTCCACTTT. It yields the protein CASIDSGVLHNSPLHF. Full variable domain (outside the CDR3, taken from reference TRBV3-1 and TRBJ1-6): DTAVSQTPKYLVTQMGNDKSIKCEQNLGHDTMYWYKQDSKKFLKIMFSYNNKELIINETVPNRFSPKSPDKAHLNLHINSLELGDSAVYFCASIDSGVLHNSPLHFGNGTRLTVT.

Concerning this clonotype: A clone one base away is much larger, so this may be a read error. The rearrangement joins TRBV29-1 to TRBJ2-7; 8 bases line up with TRBD1. Germline CDR1 reads SQVTM; CDR2 reads ANQGSEA. The trim removed 5 bases at V and 0 bases at J, leaving 3 bases unmatched. This CDR3 contains 13 residues. CDR3 DNA sequence: TGCAGCGTTCAGGACAGGGACTCCTACGAGCAGTACTTC. It codes for CSVQDRDSYEQYF.

This clonotype was observed a few times. The chain employs TRBV28 and TRBJ2-4; 12 bases align to TRBD1. CDR1 and CDR2 (germline): MDHEN, SYDVKM. Trimming took 7 bases from V and 3 from J; bases not matched to a gene: 16. The length of the CDR3 is 19 residues. The CDR3 coding sequence is TGTGCCAGCAATCCCTTTCCCCGGGGACAGGGGGCAATCAAAAACATTCAGTACTTC. Translated: CASNPFPRGQGAIKNIQYF.

There are a few counts of this clonotype. The V and J genes are TRBV25-1 and TRBJ2-5; possible D gene TRBD1, 5 bases. Germline V gene lookup returns CDR1 MGHDK and CDR2 SYGVNS. CDR3 length equals 16 residues. Trimming removed 4 bases from V and 3 bases from J, with 18 bases in between. The CDR3 here is CASSGLFGRVEETQYF. The CDR3 DNA follows: TGTGCCAGCAGTGGCCTCTTCGGCAGGGTAGAAGAGACCCAGTACTTC.

This clonotype was counted only a few times. The chain links TRBV28 to TRBJ1-2; TRBD1 might be the D (5 bases). Germline V gives CDR1 MDHEN, CDR2 SYDVKM. The CDR3 is 14 residues long. V lost 7 bases and J lost 2, with 14 bases in between. Written as DNA, the CDR3 is TGTGCCAGCACCAGGACCGGGGGAAACTATGGCTACACCTTC. Its protein product is CASTRTGGNYGYTF.

The genes are TRBV12-3 or TRBV12-4 and TRBJ2-1; D gene ambiguous. The CDR3 has 12 amino acids. V shed 8 bases and J shed 9 bases, with 14 bases lying between them. Here the CDR3 reads CASGLGGTEQFF. The CDR3 coding sequence is TGTGCCAGCGGATTAGGCGGCACTGAGCAGTTCTTC.

The CDR3 nucleotides are TGCAGCGTTGTTGGACTAGGGGGGACCCAGTACTTC. Translated, it gives CSVVGLGGTQYF. This chain connects TRBV29-1 to TRBJ2-5; tentatively, D is TRBD2 (7 bases). The CDR3 has 12 residues. Germline loops: CDR1 SQVTM, CDR2 ANQGSEA. V shed 4 bases and J shed 7 bases, with 13 bases lying between them.

V is TRBV29-1 and J is TRBJ2-7; D is unclear. CDR1 is SQVTM, CDR2 ANQGSEA, per germline. V was cut by 7 bases and J by 6 bases, with 16 bases left in between. The length of the CDR3 is 12 residues. CDR3 nucleotides: TGCAGCGCAGCTAGGGATGGGATCGAGCAGTACTTC. Its protein product is CSAARDGIEQYF.

This clonotype was counted ten times or more. The chain carries TRBV7-2 and TRBJ2-1, with 9 bases fitting TRBD1. CDR3 length equals 14 residues. Germline-derived CDR1 and CDR2 are SGHTA and FQGNSA. J was trimmed by 8 bases and V by 5 bases; bases with no gene match: 7. CDR3 nucleotides: TGTGCCAGCAGCCCGGACAGGGGAAGGGATGAGCAGTTCTTC. Its protein is CASSPDRGRDEQFF.

A few counts support this clonotype. V gene TRBV15 combines with J gene TRBJ2-7, with a tentative D call TRBD1 (6 bases). Germline lookup yields CDR1 LNHNV and CDR2 YYDKDF (reference sequence). This CDR3 has 13 residues. V was trimmed by 8 bases and J by 3 bases, leaving 14 bases between them. CDR3 amino acids: CATLPDSCYEQYF. In nucleotides, the CDR3 is TGTGCCACCCTTCCGGACAGCTGCTACGAGCAGTACTTC.

This clonotype came up many times. The rearrangement links TRBV9 to TRBJ2-5; TRBD2 matches at 7 bases. This CDR3 has 14 amino acids. The junction had 1 base not matched to a gene; V was cut back by 0 bases and J by 2 bases. In germline, CDR1 is SGDLS, CDR2 YYNGEE. This chain's CDR3 is CASSVGGLQETQYF. The CDR3 region has the DNA TGTGCCAGCAGCGTAGGGGGACTACAAGAGACCCAGTACTTC.

This clonotype was seen a handful of times. The chain carries TRBV7-2 and TRBJ2-1; 12 bases are shared with TRBD2. Germline assignment: CDR1 SGHTA and CDR2 FQGNSA. The CDR3 has 14 residues. The J segment lost 8 bases and the V segment lost 7 bases, leaving 6 bases of the junction unmatched. The chain's CDR3 is CASNRLAGVDEQFF. The CDR3 nucleotides are TGTGCCAGCAATAGACTAGCGGGAGTTGATGAGCAGTTCTTC.

This chain links TRBV3-1 with TRBJ2-1, with D perhaps matching TRBD1 (5 bases). Germline lookup yields CDR1 LGHDT and CDR2 YNNKEL (reference sequence). This CDR3 comprises 17 residues. The V gene lost 0 bases and the J gene lost 4 bases, with 16 bases spanning the gap. CDR3 bases: TGTGCCAGCAGCCAAGATCAGACAGCGAGATCATACAATGAGCAGTTCTTC. Its translation: CASSQDQTARSYNEQFF.

This clonotype was counted a few times. The rearrangement joins TRBV4-3 to TRBJ2-4, with TRBD2 matching 12 bases. J gave up 12 bases and V 0 bases, and 12 bases lay outside the gene matches. Germline values: CDR1 LGHNA, CDR2 YSLEER. This CDR3 region has 17 residues. CDR3 sequence reads: CASSQEGLAGGPTAQYF. Written as DNA, the CDR3 is TGCGCCAGCAGCCAAGAGGGGCTAGCGGGAGGGCCCACAGCTCAGTACTTC.

This clonotype has just a few counts. The rearrangement joins TRBV4-3 to TRBJ1-1; D gene uncertain. With 0 bases removed from V and 1 base from J, the gap between germline ends came to 6 bases. The germline V gene encodes CDR1 LGHNA and CDR2 YSLEER. The CDR3 has 14 residues. CDR3 coding DNA: TGCGCCAGCAGCCAAGAATTGTCGAACACTGAAGCTTTCTTT. It codes for CASSQELSNTEAFF.

This sequence joins TRBV12-3 or TRBV12-4 and TRBJ2-7, with 7 bases matching TRBD1. Germline trimming cut 6 bases from V and 6 bases from J; bases unmatched to any gene: 8. This CDR3 has 13 amino acids. For the CDR3, the DNA is TGTGCCAGCAGCCATTCGACAGGGACCGAGCAGTACTTC. Protein sequence: CASSHSTGTEQYF.

This clonotype was counted between two and nine times. The J gene is TRBJ2-7, the V gene TRBV7-2, with 12 positions matching TRBD2. Looked up from germline, CDR1 is SGHTA and CDR2 is FQGNSA. Trimming took 2 bases from V and 4 from J; bases not matched to a gene: 6. This CDR3 spans 16 amino acids. The CDR3 reads CASSLKASGRAYEQYF. In DNA form, the CDR3 reads TGTGCCAGCAGCTTAAAGGCTAGCGGGAGGGCGTACGAGCAGTACTTC. Using reference TRBV7-2 and TRBJ2-7 for the parts outside the CDR3, the full variable domain is GAGVSQSPSNKVTEKGKDVELRCDPISGHTALYWYRQSLGQGLEFLIYFQGNSAPDKSGLPSDRFSAERTGGSVSTLTIQRTQQEDSAVYLCASSLKASGRAYEQYFGPGTRLTVT.

This clonotype was observed at least ten times. CDR3 protein: CASSLVGQGLGNEQYF. CDR3 nucleotide sequence: TGTGCCAGCAGCTTAGTAGGACAGGGTCTTGGAAACGAGCAGTACTTC. This chain uses TRBV7-2 with TRBJ2-7, with TRBD1 matching 8 bases. J lost 5 bases, V lost 1 base, and 10 bases had no gene match. Per the germline V gene, CDR1 is SGHTA and CDR2 is FQGNSA. This CDR3 is 16 amino acids long.

This clonotype was recorded a few times. CDR3 DNA: TGTGCCAGCAGCCTATGGGGGGAGACCCAGTACTTC. It yields the protein CASSLWGETQYF. The V call is TRBV5-5, the J call TRBJ2-5; D possibly matches TRBD1 or TRBD2 (5 bases each). Trimming stripped 4 bases from V and 5 bases from J, with 9 bases between. Germline CDR1 is SGHKS and CDR2 is YYEKEE (reference sequence). The CDR3 loop spans 12 amino acids.

This clonotype was counted between two and nine times. The chain couples TRBV15 to TRBJ2-5; D possibly matches TRBD1 or TRBD2 (6 bases each). V was shortened by 0 bases and J by 4 bases, with 9 bases between the two germline ends. The CDR3 contains 14 residues. Germline V CDR1 and CDR2: LNHNV, YYDKDF (reference sequence). The CDR3 reads CATSRDRGGETQYF. The CDR3 DNA reads as TGTGCCACCAGCAGAGACAGGGGAGGAGAGACCCAGTACTTC.

Concerning this clonotype itself: This CDR3 is missing its conserved last phenylalanine or tryptophan, likely due to a read error. This chain connects TRBV29-1 to TRBJ2-3, with TRBD2 matching 11 bases. The CDR3 has 16 residues. Germline assignment: CDR1 SQVTM and CDR2 ANQGSEA. Trimming cost V 3 bases and J 0 bases; bases outside gene matches: 5. The DNA for the CDR3 is TGCAGCGTTGACGGGACTAGCGGTACTAGCACAGATACGCAGTATTCT. Encoded protein: CSVDGTSGTSTDTQYS.

This clonotype was counted ten times or more. This chain connects TRBV5-1 to TRBJ1-1; 8 bases are shared with TRBD1. Germline trimming cut 1 base from V and 1 base from J; bases unmatched to any gene: 6. The CDR3 totals 16 residues. CDR1 and CDR2 (germline): SGHRS, YFSETQ. The CDR3 DNA reads TGCGCCAGCAGCTTGACCTCCGGGACAGGGAACACTGAAGCTTTCTTT. It encodes CASSLTSGTGNTEAFF.

The chain joins TRBV29-1 to TRBJ2-5; a possible D gene is TRBD1 (6 bases). This CDR3 is 12 amino acids long. Per germline, CDR1 SQVTM and CDR2 ANQGSEA. V was shortened by 6 bases and J by 5 bases, with 13 bases between the two germline ends. The CDR3 DNA reads TGCAGCGTGAACAGGGCCGTGGAGACCCAGTACTTC. It codes for CSVNRAVETQYF.

V gene TRBV20-1 combines with J gene TRBJ2-7; TRBD1 matches at 7 bases. CDR1 and CDR2 (germline): DFQATT, SNEGSKA (reference sequence). The CDR3 totals 12 residues. With V trimmed by 6 bases and J by 6 bases, 8 bases remained unmatched. Here the CDR3 reads CSAIDRVSEQYF. The CDR3 region has the DNA TGCAGTGCCATTGACAGGGTGAGCGAGCAGTACTTC.

This clonotype was detected many times. The chain is built from TRBV29-1 and TRBJ2-7; D is undetermined. Trimming took off 5 bases at V and 2 bases at J, with 16 bases between the two ends. This CDR3 region has 14 residues. Germline lookup yields CDR1 SQVTM and CDR2 ANQGSEA. CDR3 nucleotide sequence: TGCAGCGTTTCCCCTCTATACCCTCCCTACGAGCAGTACTTC. Protein product: CSVSPLYPPYEQYF.

There are a few counts of this clonotype. This chain connects TRBV12-3 or TRBV12-4 to TRBJ2-6; TRBD2 matches 8 bases. The ends lost 6 bases at V and 0 bases at J; junction bases unmatched: 7. This CDR3 has 17 amino acids. This CDR3 is CASSMGLGGSGANVLTF. CDR3 sequence (DNA): TGTGCCAGCAGCATGGGACTAGGGGGCTCTGGGGCCAACGTCCTGACTTTC.

This clonotype was seen only a few times. V and J are TRBV5-1 and TRBJ2-5; 8 bases fit TRBD2. After removal of 5 bases from V and 1 base from J, the junction contained 7 bases not matched to a gene. CDR3 length: 15 amino acids. Per the germline V gene, CDR1 is SGHRS and CDR2 is YFSETQ. The CDR3 region has the DNA TGCGCCAGCAGTTCTAGCGGGCCAGCCCAAGAGACCCAGTACTTC. Its translation: CASSSSGPAQETQYF.

This clonotype was counted at least ten times. V is TRBV5-1 and J is TRBJ2-2; D is ambiguous. Germline CDR1 is SGHRS and CDR2 is YFSETQ. The CDR3 covers 14 residues. Trimming removed 1 base from V and 4 bases from J, with 8 bases in between. Written as DNA, the CDR3 is TGCGCCAGCAGCTTGAGACTTTCCACCGGGGAGCTGTTTTTT. Its protein product is CASSLRLSTGELFF.

The rearrangement links TRBV24-1 to TRBJ2-5, with D perhaps matching TRBD2 (7 bases). The CDR3 is made up of 15 amino acids. Trimming took 3 bases from V and 4 from J, leaving 14 bases between them. CDR1 and CDR2 from the germline V gene are KGHDR and SFDVKD. The CDR3 region is CATSDDGRGRETQYF. DNA for the CDR3: TGTGCCACCAGTGATGACGGGCGGGGGCGAGAGACCCAGTACTTC.

This sequence joins TRBV5-1 and TRBJ2-7; TRBD1 might be the D (7 bases). Trimming removed 5 bases at V and 2 bases at J, with 14 bases between. This CDR3 region has 14 residues. Germline CDR1 reads SGHRS; CDR2 reads YFSETQ. CDR3 sequence reads: CASRIGGQPYEQYF. The CDR3 nucleotides read TGCGCCAGCAGGATCGGGGGACAGCCCTACGAGCAGTACTTC.